The 21 T cell receptor beta chains given below trace back to one sample, sequenced in a study of T cell changes during pregnancy in multiple sclerosis (dated by TCRdb to the late 2010s). To prepare the library, the immunoSEQ multiplex PCR assay was applied. TCRdb mirrors the immuneACCESS table, restricted to in-frame sequences. Some clones are absent from its copies; in checked studies, under half trace to an unresolved V gene, and the reason for the others is unknown. In this sample the table shows about 67,000 clones, about nine tenths of which occur a single time. The ten largest clones add up to around 2.3% of the sample. The input for sequencing was peripheral blood, taken in the first trimester of pregnancy. These receptors all stem from a female donor with multiple sclerosis, enrolled in a pregnancy study.

CDR3 sequence (DNA): TGTGCCAGCAGCTTCGGGACAGGGGGGACTGAAGCTTTCTTT. Amino acids: CASSFGTGGTEAFF. The chain employs TRBV5-6 and TRBJ1-1; 11 positions match TRBD1. CDR1 and CDR2 from the germline V gene are SGHDT and YYEEEE. This CDR3 has 14 amino acids. J lost 5 bases, V lost 2 bases, and 2 bases had no gene match.

The chain uses TRBV19 and TRBJ1-2, with D hard to call. V was pared by 9 bases and J by 0 bases, with 11 bases between. The CDR3 covers 13 residues. Germline V lookup: CDR1 LNHDA, CDR2 SQIVND (reference sequence). CDR3 coding DNA: TGTGCCAGCGAACAGAGAGCTAACTATGGCTACACCTTC. It is translated as CASEQRANYGYTF.

The chain employs TRBV10-3 and TRBJ1-1; D might be TRBD1 (6 bases). Germline CDR1 and CDR2: ENHRY and SYGVKD. V shed 3 bases and J shed 10 bases, with 9 bases lying between them. This CDR3 comprises 11 residues. This chain's CDR3 is CAISDGGRAFF. CDR3 nucleotide sequence: TGTGCCATCAGTGACGGGGGGCGAGCTTTCTTT.

The V call is TRBV19, the J call TRBJ2-2, with D maybe TRBD2 (5 bases). The CDR3 extends over 13 amino acids. Germline V gives CDR1 LNHDA, CDR2 SQIVND (reference sequence). V was shortened by 6 bases and J by 4 bases, with 9 bases between the two germline ends. CDR3 nucleotides: TGTGCCAGTAGATTTCTAGCCACCGGGGAGCTGTTTTTT. Protein sequence: CASRFLATGELFF.

V and J are TRBV4-2 and TRBJ2-3; TRBD2 matches at 13 bases. V dropped 3 bases and J dropped 2; count of bases not matched to a gene: 2. Germline loops: CDR1 LGHNA, CDR2 YNFKEQ. The CDR3 is made up of 16 amino acids. For the CDR3, the DNA is TGTGCCAGCAGCCAGGGGACTAGCGGGAACACAGATACGCAGTATTTT. The encoded protein is CASSQGTSGNTDTQYF.

This sequence joins TRBV19 and TRBJ1-2; D is unclear. Germline V gene lookup returns CDR1 LNHDA and CDR2 SQIVND (reference sequence). This CDR3 region has 14 residues. The V and J ends lost 3 bases and 3 bases respectively, with 11 bases between them. CDR3 nucleotides: TGTGCCAGTAGTATGAGGGCAGGCTACTATGGCTACACCTTC. It yields the protein CASSMRAGYYGYTF. Full variable domain (missing parts from reference TRBV19 and TRBJ1-2): DGGITQSPKYLFRKEGQNVTLSCEQNLNHDAMYWYRQDPGQGLRLIYYSQIVNDFQKGDIAEGYSVSREKKESFPLTVTSAQKNPTAFYLCASSMRAGYYGYTFGSGTRLTVV.

The chain is built from TRBV5-4 and TRBJ2-7; TRBD2 matches at 7 bases. The V gene end was trimmed by 4 bases and the J gene end by 0 bases; junction bases not matched to a gene: 4. Germline loops: CDR1 SGHNT, CDR2 YYREEE (reference sequence). The length of the CDR3 is 14 residues. CDR3 region: CASSQRTSSYEQYF. In DNA form, the CDR3 reads TGTGCCAGCAGCCAGCGGACTAGCTCCTACGAGCAGTACTTC.

The chain carries TRBV5-8 and TRBJ1-1, with D possibly being TRBD1 (6 bases). The CDR3 runs to 14 residues. Trimming took off 0 bases at V and 1 base at J, with 7 bases between the two ends. Germline values: CDR1 SGHTS, CDR2 YDEGEE. The CDR3 reads CASSLEDRNTEAFF. CDR3 nucleotide sequence: TGTGCCAGCAGCTTGGAGGACAGGAACACTGAAGCTTTCTTT. Supplemented by reference TRBV5-8 and TRBJ1-1, the full variable domain reads EAGVTQSPTHLIKTRGQQATLRCSPISGHTSVYWYQQALGLGLQFLLWYDEGEERNRGNFPPRFSGRQFPNYSSELNVNALELEDSALYLCASSLEDRNTEAFFGQGTRLTVV.

The chain joins TRBV7-9 to TRBJ1-2, with TRBD1 matching over 7 bases. The CDR3 extends over 16 amino acids. V trimming: 5 bases; J trimming: 1 base; junction bases outside the gene matches: 10. Germline assignment: CDR1 SEHNR and CDR2 FQNEAQ (reference sequence). CDR3 residues: CASSPPGGIRNYGYTF. For the CDR3, the DNA is TGTGCCAGCAGCCCACCAGGGGGGATCCGTAACTATGGCTACACCTTC.

The V call is TRBV27, the J call TRBJ2-7; tentative D call: TRBD2 (6 bases). CDR1 is MNHEY, CDR2 SMNVEV, per germline (reference sequence). This CDR3 region has 14 residues. V lost 8 bases, J lost 4 bases, and 18 bases lay in between. The CDR3 loop is CASSPAKRGYEQYF. Written as DNA, the CDR3 is TGTGCCAGCTCCCCGGCCAAACGGGGGTACGAGCAGTACTTC.

This clone was found a few times. The chain links TRBV7-9 to TRBJ2-7; TRBD1 matches at 8 bases. The CDR3 totals 15 residues. J gave up 2 bases and V 4 bases, and 7 bases lay outside the gene matches. The germline gives CDR1 SEHNR, CDR2 FQNEAQ (reference sequence). The CDR3 here is CASSSGQVFPYEQYF. DNA for the CDR3: TGTGCCAGCAGCTCGGGACAGGTTTTTCCCTACGAGCAGTACTTC. Complete variable domain (other parts from reference TRBV7-9 and TRBJ2-7): DTGVSQNPRHKITKRGQNVTFRCDPISEHNRLYWYRQTLGQGPEFLTYFQNEAQLEKSRLLSDRFSAERPKGSFSTLEIQRTEQGDSAMYLCASSSGQVFPYEQYFGPGTRLTVT.

CDR3 region: CASSLDWGRVHEQYF. The CDR3 DNA is TGTGCCAGCAGCTTGGATTGGGGCAGGGTCCACGAGCAGTACTTC. The chain recombines TRBV5-5 with TRBJ2-7, with D possibly matching TRBD1 (5 bases). The germline gives CDR1 SGHKS, CDR2 YYEKEE (reference sequence). The CDR3 contains 15 residues. V lost 0 bases to trimming and J lost 5 bases, with 15 bases between them.

This chain links TRBV15 with TRBJ1-1, with TRBD1 matching over 10 bases. The germline gives CDR1 LNHNV, CDR2 YYDKDF (reference sequence). Unmatched junction bases numbered 16, after V lost 3 bases and J lost 6 bases. This CDR3 has 18 amino acids. CDR3 residues: CATSSRGTGESPRPEAFF. DNA of the CDR3: TGTGCCACCAGCAGTCGAGGGACAGGGGAATCACCGCGACCTGAAGCTTTCTTT.

The chain carries TRBV5-4 and TRBJ2-1; 8 bases align to TRBD2. The germline gives CDR1 SGHNT, CDR2 YYREEE (reference sequence). The CDR3 length is 15 residues. After removal of 0 bases from V and 4 bases from J, the junction contained 3 bases not matched to a gene. The CDR3 here is CASSLDGGDYNEQFF. CDR3 DNA: TGTGCCAGCAGCTTGGACGGGGGGGATTACAATGAGCAGTTCTTC.

The chain joins TRBV5-1 to TRBJ2-7; D remains ambiguous. V was cut by 0 bases and J by 1 base, with 11 bases left in between. This CDR3 region has 15 residues. Germline V lookup: CDR1 SGHRS, CDR2 YFSETQ. The CDR3 DNA reads as TGCGCCAGCAGCTTGGGAGAGAACCTTTCCTACGAGCAGTACTTC. Protein sequence: CASSLGENLSYEQYF.

This sequence joins TRBV4-3 and TRBJ1-2; a possible D gene is TRBD1 (5 bases). Trimming shortened V by 4 bases and J by 0 bases, and 12 bases separated the two germline ends. From germline, CDR1 is LGHNA and CDR2 YSLEER. This CDR3 spans 15 amino acids. CDR3 sequence (DNA): TGCGCCAGCAGCCCCAGGGCCAGTCCTAACTATGGCTACACCTTC. As protein: CASSPRASPNYGYTF.

The rearrangement uses TRBV6-1 and TRBJ1-2; 10 bases are shared with TRBD1. The CDR3 consists of 14 residues. Looked up from germline, CDR1 is MNHNS and CDR2 is SASEGT. V lost 1 base to trimming and J lost 11 bases; unmatched junction nucleotides: 7. In DNA form, the CDR3 reads TGTGCCAGCAGTGAAGATCAGGACAGGGGGTTTTACACCTTC. Its translation is CASSEDQDRGFYTF.

This chain joins TRBV27 and TRBJ2-3, with D unclear. CDR1 MNHEY and CDR2 SMNVEV come from the germline V gene (reference sequence). CDR3 size: 15 residues. V lost 3 bases, J lost 4 bases, and 14 bases lay in between. The CDR3 DNA sequence: TGTGCCAGCAGTTTGGGCTCTTGGGTTCCAGATACGCAGTATTTT. Its translation is CASSLGSWVPDTQYF.

V gene TRBV29-1 combines with J gene TRBJ2-7; unclear D gene. This CDR3 is 12 amino acids long. The V and J ends lost 4 bases and 0 bases respectively, with 7 bases between them. CDR1 and CDR2 from the germline V gene are SQVTM and ANQGSEA. Here the CDR3 reads CSVAVPSYEQYF. CDR3 bases: TGCAGCGTTGCCGTCCCCTCCTACGAGCAGTACTTC.

The chain carries TRBV7-2 and TRBJ1-1; TRBD1 agrees at 8 bases. The V segment lost 6 bases and the J segment 1 base; nucleotides outside the gene matches: 7. CDR1 and CDR2 from the germline V gene are SGHTA and FQGNSA. The CDR3 loop spans 15 amino acids. The CDR3: CASRLIQGGNTEAFF. CDR3 DNA: TGTGCCAGCAGACTCATACAGGGGGGGAACACTGAAGCTTTCTTT.

J is TRBJ2-2 and V is TRBV6-4, with D maybe TRBD2 (6 bases). The CDR3 covers 14 residues. CDR1 is MRHNA, CDR2 SNTAGT, per germline. V dropped 6 bases and J dropped 6 bases, with 14 bases sitting between them. The CDR3 DNA sequence: TGTGCCAGCAGGACCCAGGAGGGTGCCGGGGAGCTGTTTTTT. This encodes CASRTQEGAGELFF.